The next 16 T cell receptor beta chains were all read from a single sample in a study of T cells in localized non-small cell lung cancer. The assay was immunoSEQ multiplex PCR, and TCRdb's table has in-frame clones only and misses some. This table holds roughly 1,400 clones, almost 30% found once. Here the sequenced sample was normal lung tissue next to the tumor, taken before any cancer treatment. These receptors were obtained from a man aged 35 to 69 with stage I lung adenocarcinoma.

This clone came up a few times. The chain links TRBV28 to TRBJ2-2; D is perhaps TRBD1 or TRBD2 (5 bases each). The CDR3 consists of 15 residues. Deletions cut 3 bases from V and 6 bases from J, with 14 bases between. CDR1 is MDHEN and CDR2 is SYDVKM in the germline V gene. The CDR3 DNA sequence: TGTGCCAGCAGTTTTGGGGGAGTTCGGTCCGGGGAGCTGTTTTTT. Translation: CASSFGGVRSGELFF.

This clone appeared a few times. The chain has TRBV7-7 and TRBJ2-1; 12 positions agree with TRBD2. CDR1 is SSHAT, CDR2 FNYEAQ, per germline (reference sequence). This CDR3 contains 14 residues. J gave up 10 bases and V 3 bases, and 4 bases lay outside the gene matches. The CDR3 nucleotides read TGTGCCAGCAGCTTGCGCGGGACTAGCGGGGAGCAGTTCTTC. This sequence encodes CASSLRGTSGEQFF.

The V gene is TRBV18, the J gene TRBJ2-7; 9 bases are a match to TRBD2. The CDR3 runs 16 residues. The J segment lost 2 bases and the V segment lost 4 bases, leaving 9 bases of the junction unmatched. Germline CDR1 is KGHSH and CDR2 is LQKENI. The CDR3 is CASSRLSGRIAYEQYF. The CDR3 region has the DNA TGTGCCAGCTCACGCCTTAGCGGGAGAATCGCCTACGAGCAGTACTTC.

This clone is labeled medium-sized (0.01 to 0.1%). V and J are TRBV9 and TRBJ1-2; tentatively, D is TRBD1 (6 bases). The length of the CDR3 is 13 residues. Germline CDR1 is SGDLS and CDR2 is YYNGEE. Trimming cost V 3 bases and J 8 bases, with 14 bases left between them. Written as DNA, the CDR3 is TGTGCCAGCAGCGCCTCTTCGAGGGGGGGCTACACCTTC. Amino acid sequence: CASSASSRGGYTF.

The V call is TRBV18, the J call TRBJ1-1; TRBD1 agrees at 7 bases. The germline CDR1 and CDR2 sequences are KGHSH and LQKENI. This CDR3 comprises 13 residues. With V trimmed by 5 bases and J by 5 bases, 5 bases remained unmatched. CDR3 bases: TGTGCCAGCTCATTTGACAGGGTAACTGAAGCTTTCTTT. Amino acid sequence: CASSFDRVTEAFF.

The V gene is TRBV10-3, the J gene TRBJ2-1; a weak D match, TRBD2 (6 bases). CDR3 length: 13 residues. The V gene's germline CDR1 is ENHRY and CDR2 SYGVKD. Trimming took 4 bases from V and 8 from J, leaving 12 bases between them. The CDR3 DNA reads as TGTGCCATCAGTGCGGGAGAGGCGGATGAGCAGTTCTTC. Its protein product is CAISAGEADEQFF.

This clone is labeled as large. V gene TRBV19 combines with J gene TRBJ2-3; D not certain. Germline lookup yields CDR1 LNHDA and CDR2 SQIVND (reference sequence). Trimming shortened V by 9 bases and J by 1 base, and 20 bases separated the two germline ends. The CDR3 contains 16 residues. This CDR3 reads CASQQNPGARTDTQYF. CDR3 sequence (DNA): TGTGCCAGCCAACAGAACCCAGGAGCCCGCACAGATACGCAGTATTTT.

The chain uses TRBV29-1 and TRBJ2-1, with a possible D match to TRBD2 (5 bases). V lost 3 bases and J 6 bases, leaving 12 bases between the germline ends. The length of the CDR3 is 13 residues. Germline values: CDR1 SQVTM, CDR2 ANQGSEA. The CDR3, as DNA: TGCAGCGTTGAGACTACCGTCGGCAATGAGCAGTTCTTC. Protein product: CSVETTVGNEQFF.

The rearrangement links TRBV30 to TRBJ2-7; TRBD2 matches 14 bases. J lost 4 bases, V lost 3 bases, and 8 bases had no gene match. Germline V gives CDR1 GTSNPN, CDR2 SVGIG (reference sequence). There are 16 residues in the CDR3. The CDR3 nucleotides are TGTGCCTGGAGATCGGGACTAGCGGGAGTAGGGTACGAGCAGTACTTC. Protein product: CAWRSGLAGVGYEQYF.

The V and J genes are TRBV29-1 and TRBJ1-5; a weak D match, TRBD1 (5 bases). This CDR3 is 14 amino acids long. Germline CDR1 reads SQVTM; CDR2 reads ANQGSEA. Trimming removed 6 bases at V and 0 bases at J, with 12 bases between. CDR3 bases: TGCAGCGTCTTGGACACCAATAGCAATCAGCCCCAGCATTTT. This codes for CSVLDTNSNQPQHF.

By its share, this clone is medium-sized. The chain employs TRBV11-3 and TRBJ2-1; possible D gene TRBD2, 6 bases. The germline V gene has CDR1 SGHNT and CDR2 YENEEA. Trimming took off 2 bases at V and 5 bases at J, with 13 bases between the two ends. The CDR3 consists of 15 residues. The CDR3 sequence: CASSLRFSGDNEQFF. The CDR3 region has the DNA TGTGCCAGCAGCTTAAGATTCTCGGGGGACAATGAGCAGTTCTTC.

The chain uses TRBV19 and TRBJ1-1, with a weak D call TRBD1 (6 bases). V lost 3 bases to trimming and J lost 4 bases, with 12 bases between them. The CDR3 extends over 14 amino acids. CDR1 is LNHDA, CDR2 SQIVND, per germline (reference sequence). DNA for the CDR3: TGTGCCAGTAGTATTGGGGACATTAGCACTGAAGCTTTCTTT. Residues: CASSIGDISTEAFF. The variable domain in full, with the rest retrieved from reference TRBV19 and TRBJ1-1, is DGGITQSPKYLFRKEGQNVTLSCEQNLNHDAMYWYRQDPGQGLRLIYYSQIVNDFQKGDIAEGYSVSREKKESFPLTVTSAQKNPTAFYLCASSIGDISTEAFFGQGTRLTVV.

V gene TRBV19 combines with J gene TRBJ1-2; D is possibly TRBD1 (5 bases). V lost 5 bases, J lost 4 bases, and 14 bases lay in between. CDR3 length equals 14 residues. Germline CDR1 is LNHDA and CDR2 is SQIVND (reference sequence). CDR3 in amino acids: CASSHRGVTYGYTF. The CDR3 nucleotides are TGTGCCAGTAGTCACCGGGGGGTGACCTATGGCTACACCTTC.

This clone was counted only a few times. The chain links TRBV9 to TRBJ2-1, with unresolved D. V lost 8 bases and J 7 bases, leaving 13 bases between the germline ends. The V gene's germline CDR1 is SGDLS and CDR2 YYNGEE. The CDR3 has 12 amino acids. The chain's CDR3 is CARQSGLNEQFF. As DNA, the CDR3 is TGTGCCAGACAGTCAGGTCTGAATGAGCAGTTCTTC. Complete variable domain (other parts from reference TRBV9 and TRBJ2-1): DSGVTQTPKHLITATGQRVTLRCSPRSGDLSVYWYQQSLDQGLQFLIQYYNGEERAKGNILERFSAQQFPDLHSELNLSSLELGDSALYFCARQSGLNEQFFGPGTRLTVL.

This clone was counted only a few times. CDR3 nucleotide sequence: TGTGCCAGCAGTTACAGCGGCAGCCTAGTTAACACCGGGGAGCTGTTTTTT. Its protein is CASSYSGSLVNTGELFF. The chain carries TRBV6-8 and TRBJ2-2; perhaps TRBD2 as D (5 bases). Germline values: CDR1 MNHGY, CDR2 SAAAGT. CDR3 length: 17 amino acids. V lost 2 bases and J lost 2, with 15 bases in between.

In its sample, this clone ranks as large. CDR3 sequence (DNA): TGTGCCAGCAGCCGGGACGGCGTGAATGAAAAACTGTTTTTT. Translated, it gives CASSRDGVNEKLFF. This rearrangement joins TRBV9 to TRBJ1-4; a possible D gene is TRBD1 (5 bases). Trimming removed 4 bases from V and 5 bases from J, with 12 bases in between. The CDR3 contains 14 residues. Germline CDR1 and CDR2: SGDLS and YYNGEE.